This T cell receptor (beta chain) comes out of a study of vaccination and CD4 T cells after COVID-19. Whole-study context: Post-vaccine sampling followed dose two by a median about 69 days (range 14 to 241). Overlapping SARS-CoV-2, HCoV-NL63, HCoV-OC43 and HCoV-229E spike peptides stimulated the cells.

Treatment noted: 10-day PBMC culture with coronavirus spike peptide pools or control peptides (ViraFEST assay). Germline V gives CDR1 SGHRS, CDR2 YFSETQ. The CDR3 length is 14 residues. With V trimmed by 7 bases and J by 0 bases, 1 base remained unmatched. Researchers used the Oncomine TCR Beta short-read assay to sequence DNA from cultured CD4+ T cells. The template was genomic DNA from cultured CD4+ T cells. TCRdb used MiXCR to reprocess the PCR reads, holding one entry per CDR3 protein. The data contain roughly 9,800 distinct CDR3 sequences, about 28% of them singletons. In regard to this clonotype: What it binds is not known.

This TCR derives from a human donor who had recovered from COVID-19. This chain connects TRBV5-1 to TRBJ2-6, with 7 bases lining up with TRBD2. The material was CD4+ T cells from blood, cultured in vitro, obtained after SARS-CoV-2 vaccination. In DNA form, the CDR3 reads TGCGCCAGCGGGGGGGGCTCTGGGGCCAACGTCCTGACTTTC. The encoded protein is CASGGGSGANVLTF.